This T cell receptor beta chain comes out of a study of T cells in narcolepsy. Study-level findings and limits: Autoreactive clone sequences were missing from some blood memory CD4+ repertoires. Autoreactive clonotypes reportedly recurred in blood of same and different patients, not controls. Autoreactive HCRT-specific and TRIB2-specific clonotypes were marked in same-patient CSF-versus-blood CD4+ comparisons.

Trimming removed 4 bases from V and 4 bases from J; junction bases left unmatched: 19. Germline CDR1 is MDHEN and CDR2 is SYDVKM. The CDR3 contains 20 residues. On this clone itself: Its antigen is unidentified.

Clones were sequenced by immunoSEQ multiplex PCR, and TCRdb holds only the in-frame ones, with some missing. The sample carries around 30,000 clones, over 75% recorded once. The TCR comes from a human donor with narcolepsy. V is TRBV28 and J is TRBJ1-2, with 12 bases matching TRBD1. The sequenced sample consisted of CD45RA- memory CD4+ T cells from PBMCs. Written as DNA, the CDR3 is TGTGCCAGCAGTTCGCCAGGGGGTCCCGGGACAGGGGGCGCGGTCTATGGCTACACCTTC. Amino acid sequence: CASSSPGGPGTGGAVYGYTF.